These 28 T cell receptor beta chains originate from one sample sequenced in a study of blood T cells in healthy people across ages. For the second PCR, which ran for roughly 6 to 12 cycles, a sample-barcoded 5' primer and a J-beta primer mix were used. TCRdb reprocessed the 5' RACE reads with MiXCR, giving one entry per CDR3 protein. Of about 780,000 distinct CDR3 sequences in the sample, around 45% were seen once. Input material: blood. All receptors come from a man older than 75 in good health.

The V call is TRBV4-1, the J call TRBJ1-4; D unresolved. The germline gives CDR1 MGHRA, CDR2 YSYEKL. The V gene lost 3 bases and the J gene lost 4 bases, with 15 bases spanning the gap. CDR3 length equals 16 residues. CDR3 sequence reads: CASSHLMGVDNEKLFF. CDR3 coding DNA: TGCGCCAGCAGCCACCTCATGGGAGTGGATAATGAAAAACTGTTTTTT.

The chain has TRBV20-1 and TRBJ1-4; maybe TRBD1 (6 bases). V shed 4 bases and J shed 3 bases, with 6 bases lying between them. The CDR3 extends over 12 amino acids. Germline CDR1 and CDR2: DFQATT and SNEGSKA (reference sequence). The CDR3 DNA sequence: TGCAGTGCTACAGGGGCTAATGAAAAACTGTTTTTT. Translation: CSATGANEKLFF.

V and J are TRBV20-1 and TRBJ2-1, with 16 bases lining up with TRBD2. Germline V lookup: CDR1 DFQATT, CDR2 SNEGSKA (reference sequence). J was trimmed by 0 bases and V by 6 bases; bases with no gene match: 5. The CDR3 covers 17 residues. Here the CDR3 DNA reads TGCAGTGCCACGGGACTAGCGGGGGGGAGCTCCTACAATGAGCAGTTCTTC. Translating gives CSATGLAGGSSYNEQFF.

This chain links TRBV7-9 with TRBJ2-1; 8 nucleotides line up with TRBD2. This CDR3 spans 16 amino acids. V trimming: 5 bases; J trimming: 10 bases; junction bases outside the gene matches: 16. In germline, CDR1 is SEHNR, CDR2 FQNEAQ (reference sequence). CDR3 in amino acids: CASSRLARSAVKEQFF. The CDR3 bases are TGTGCCAGCAGCCGACTAGCGAGGTCTGCCGTCAAGGAGCAGTTCTTC.

CDR3 DNA sequence: TGTGCCAGCAGCTGGGTAGCGGGAGAGACCGGGGAGCTGTTTTTT. This codes for CASSWVAGETGELFF. The rearrangement uses TRBV7-2 and TRBJ2-2; 9 positions match TRBD2. Germline-derived CDR1 and CDR2 are SGHTA and FQGNSA. V trimming: 4 bases; J trimming: 5 bases; junction bases outside the gene matches: 5. The CDR3 contains 15 residues. Filled out from reference TRBV7-2 and TRBJ2-2, the complete variable domain reads GAGVSQSPSNKVTEKGKDVELRCDPISGHTALYWYRQSLGQGLEFLIYFQGNSAPDKSGLPSDRFSAERTGGSVSTLTIQRTQQEDSAVYLCASSWVAGETGELFFGEGSRLTVL.

The chain joins TRBV20-1 to TRBJ2-7; perhaps TRBD2 as D (5 bases). Matching the DNA end better, TRBJ2-5 makes the J call doubtful. The CDR3 sequence is 15 residues long. Germline lookup yields CDR1 DFQATT and CDR2 SNEGSKA (reference sequence). CDR3 DNA: TGCAGTGCTAGAGATGACGCGCGGCGCGGGGAGACCCAGTACTTC. This codes for CSARDDARRGETQYF.

This chain connects TRBV5-5 to TRBJ2-4; the match to TRBD2 covers 7 bases. The ends lost 2 bases at V and 7 bases at J; junction bases unmatched: 6. The CDR3 extends over 14 amino acids. CDR1 is SGHKS and CDR2 is YYEKEE in the germline V gene (reference sequence). CDR3 region: CASSFATTSNIQYF. The CDR3, as DNA: TGTGCCAGCAGCTTCGCTACGACTAGCAACATTCAGTACTTC.

The rearrangement joins TRBV9 to TRBJ1-5; D is undetermined. This CDR3 has 14 amino acids. Trimming stripped 4 bases from V and 4 bases from J, with 12 bases between. Germline V lookup: CDR1 SGDLS, CDR2 YYNGEE. The CDR3 reads CASSTGVGNQPQHF. CDR3 in DNA: TGTGCCAGCAGCACGGGTGTCGGGAATCAGCCCCAGCATTTT.

The chain has TRBV27 and TRBJ1-5; 8 bases match TRBD1. CDR3 length equals 14 residues. Germline CDR1 MNHEY, CDR2 SMNVEV (reference sequence). V shed 3 bases, J shed 6 bases, and the junction held 4 bases outside the gene matches. The CDR3 reads CASSFTGGLQPQHF. CDR3 bases: TGTGCCAGCAGTTTTACAGGGGGGCTTCAGCCCCAGCATTTT.

The chain recombines TRBV3-1 with TRBJ2-7; D is unresolved. V dropped 3 bases and J dropped 3 bases, with 6 bases sitting between them. The V gene's germline CDR1 is LGHDT and CDR2 YNNKEL (reference sequence). The CDR3 is 12 amino acids. The CDR3 here is CASSHLNYEQYF. The CDR3 DNA is TGTGCCAGCAGCCACCTAAACTACGAGCAGTACTTC.

The rearrangement joins TRBV12-3 or TRBV12-4 to TRBJ1-3; D is ambiguous. Trimming removed 6 bases at V and 0 bases at J, with 12 bases between. The CDR3 sequence is 15 residues long. CDR3 sequence (DNA): TGTGCCAGCAGCTCAGGACCGAGCTCTGGAAACACCATATATTTT. This codes for CASSSGPSSGNTIYF.

J is TRBJ2-2 and V is TRBV29-1; D remains unclear. CDR3 length equals 13 residues. CDR1 and CDR2 from the germline V gene are SQVTM and ANQGSEA. V was cut by 7 bases and J by 6 bases, with 15 bases left in between. The CDR3 is CSAGRATAGELFF. As DNA, the CDR3 is TGCAGCGCAGGACGAGCGACGGCCGGGGAGCTGTTTTTT.

This clonotype has a handful of counts. The chain employs TRBV28 and TRBJ1-2, with D uncertain. Germline V CDR1 and CDR2: MDHEN, SYDVKM. V lost 6 bases and J 8 bases, leaving 16 bases between the germline ends. The CDR3 runs to 13 residues. CDR3 protein: CASSNLGYVGYTF. The CDR3 bases are TGTGCCAGCAGCAATCTCGGCTACGTAGGCTACACCTTC.

The V call is TRBV3-1, the J call TRBJ2-1; a possible D gene is TRBD2 (7 bases). Trimming took 3 bases from V and 16 from J, leaving 22 bases between them. CDR3 length equals 14 residues. Germline CDR1 LGHDT, CDR2 YNNKEL (reference sequence). Here the CDR3 DNA reads TGTGCCAGCAGCCAGTTACACCAAGGGGGGGACCCTTTCTTC. Protein sequence: CASSQLHQGGDPFF.

The chain employs TRBV30 and TRBJ1-2, with 7 nucleotides matching TRBD1. This CDR3 is built from 16 residues. Germline-derived CDR1 and CDR2 are GTSNPN and SVGIG (reference sequence). The V and J ends lost 4 bases and 1 base, in that order; junction bases with no gene match: 12. CDR3 nucleotides: TGTGCCTGGACCACCCATGCAGGGGGTATTAACTATGGCTACACCTTC. Its translation: CAWTTHAGGINYGYTF.

With regard to this clonotype: Just one base apart from a much larger clone, this may be a read error. V and J are TRBV28 and TRBJ2-1; tentatively, D is TRBD2 (5 bases). This CDR3 has 15 amino acids. Germline V gene lookup returns CDR1 MDHEN and CDR2 SYDVKM. CDR3 sequence reads: CASSLLRDRYNERFF. The DNA of the CDR3 is TGTGCCAGCAGTTTATTGAGGGATAGGTACAATGAGCGGTTCTTC.

The rearrangement uses TRBV27 and TRBJ1-4; D unclear. The germline V and J ends were trimmed by 4 bases and 0 bases, with 18 bases remaining between them. CDR1 is MNHEY and CDR2 is SMNVEV in the germline V gene (reference sequence). CDR3 size: 18 residues. The CDR3 coding sequence is TGTGCCAGCAGTTCGGGTCACTTCCCGCGACCAACTAATGAAAAACTGTTTTTT. Translation: CASSSGHFPRPTNEKLFF. The variable domain in full, with the rest retrieved from reference TRBV27 and TRBJ1-4, is EAQVTQNPRYLITVTGKKLTVTCSQNMNHEYMSWYRQDPGLGLRQIYYSMNVEVTDKGDVPEGYKVSRKEKRNFPLILESPSPNQTSLYFCASSSGHFPRPTNEKLFFGSGTQLSVL.

V is TRBV29-1 and J is TRBJ2-5; D not certain. The CDR3 consists of 13 residues. Trimming removed 4 bases at V and 3 bases at J, with 12 bases between. Germline V CDR1 and CDR2: SQVTM, ANQGSEA. The CDR3 bases are TGCAGCGTTGCCGGTTTTCAGGAAGAGACCCAGTACTTC. This encodes CSVAGFQEETQYF.

The rearrangement uses TRBV12-3 or TRBV12-4 and TRBJ2-5, with a tentative D call TRBD2 (6 bases). The CDR3 is made up of 14 amino acids. V was trimmed by 3 bases and J by 5 bases, leaving 13 bases between them. The CDR3 DNA is TGTGCCAGCAGTTTGACGGGAGCTGCTGAGACCCAGTACTTC. It encodes CASSLTGAAETQYF.

This clonotype has at least ten counts. The chain carries TRBV7-3 and TRBJ2-3; TRBD2 is a possible D gene (5 bases). This CDR3 has 12 amino acids. Trimming took off 5 bases at V and 8 bases at J, with 11 bases between the two ends. The V gene's germline CDR1 is SGHTA and CDR2 FQGTGA. In DNA, the CDR3 is TGTGCCAGCAGCGCCGGAGGCGGTACGCAGTATTTT. It encodes CASSAGGGTQYF. Variable domain in full (rest from reference TRBV7-3 and TRBJ2-3): GAGVSQTPSNKVTEKGKYVELRCDPISGHTALYWYRQSLGQGPEFLIYFQGTGAADDSGLPNDRFFAVRPEGSVSTLKIQRTERGDSAVYLCASSAGGGTQYFGPGTRLTVL.

In its sample, this clonotype was seen many times. A junction boundary mismatches the germline segment, possibly from a read error. DNA for the CDR3: TGCGCCAGCAGCTTGACGGGGGATACGCAGTATTTT. Its translation: CASSLTGDTQYF. The chain has TRBV7-3 and TRBJ2-3, with D perhaps matching TRBD2 (5 bases). The germline V gene has CDR1 SGHTA and CDR2 FQGTGA. The CDR3 spans 12 residues.

To note about this clonotype: This could be a read error, since a much larger clone is one nucleotide away. V and J are TRBV7-2 and TRBJ2-5; tentatively, D is TRBD2 (6 bases). Per germline, CDR1 SGHTA and CDR2 FQGNSA. The length of the CDR3 is 16 residues. The CDR3 reads CASRTTTGLSPEAQYF. CDR3 DNA: TGTGCCAGCAGGACGACGACGGGACTCTCTCCAGAGGCCCAGTACTTC. The full variable domain, with the rest looked up from reference TRBV7-2 and TRBJ2-5, is GAGVSQSPSNKVTEKGKDVELRCDPISGHTALYWYRQSLGQGLEFLIYFQGNSAPDKSGLPSDRFSAERTGGSVSTLTIQRTQQEDSAVYLCASRTTTGLSPEAQYFGPGTRLLVL.

The chain employs TRBV20-1 and TRBJ2-5; 7 bases match TRBD1. This CDR3 comprises 14 residues. After removal of 4 bases from V and 1 base from J, the junction contained 6 bases not matched to a gene. Germline-derived CDR1 and CDR2 are DFQATT and SNEGSKA (reference sequence). Here the CDR3 DNA reads TGCAGTGCTAATAGCAACAGGGGCCAAGAGACCCAGTACTTC. The encoded protein is CSANSNRGQETQYF.

The chain joins TRBV29-1 to TRBJ2-1; 11 nucleotides agree with TRBD2. Losses at the gene ends were 7 bases for V and 5 bases for J; bases not matched to a gene: 10. Germline V CDR1 and CDR2: SQVTM, ANQGSEA. The CDR3 loop spans 15 amino acids. The DNA of the CDR3 is TGCAGCGGAAAAATAGGGACTAGCGGAAACAATGAGCAGTTCTTC. It specifies CSGKIGTSGNNEQFF.

In this sample, this clonotype turned up once. The V gene is TRBV5-6, the J gene TRBJ1-5; 7 bases are shared with TRBD1. CDR1 and CDR2 (germline): SGHDT, YYEEEE. The CDR3 consists of 15 residues. After removal of 1 base from V and 7 bases from J, the junction contained 8 bases not matched to a gene. The CDR3 spells CASSLWPGGRQPQHF. The CDR3 DNA reads as TGTGCCAGCAGCTTGTGGCCAGGGGGAAGACAGCCCCAGCATTTT.

This chain joins TRBV12-3 or TRBV12-4 and TRBJ2-5, with D perhaps being TRBD1 or TRBD2 (5 bases each). Trimming took off 6 bases at V and 11 bases at J, with 25 bases between the two ends. The CDR3 extends over 15 amino acids. CDR3 loop: CASSPGTRSGNEQYF. CDR3 nucleotides: TGTGCCAGCAGCCCGGGGACCCGGTCAGGGAATGAGCAGTACTTC.

The chain couples TRBV6-6 to TRBJ1-2; D unresolved. Trimming cost V 7 bases and J 4 bases, with 7 bases left between them. The CDR3 length is 11 residues. Germline CDR1 and CDR2: MNHNY and SVGAGI (reference sequence). The CDR3 reads CASMVSYGYTF. In DNA, the CDR3 is TGTGCCAGCATGGTGAGCTATGGCTACACCTTC.

The rearrangement uses TRBV24-1 and TRBJ2-5; a possible D gene is TRBD2 (5 bases). V lost 1 base, J lost 6 bases, and 11 bases lay in between. CDR3 length: 14 residues. Looked up from germline, CDR1 is KGHDR and CDR2 is SFDVKD. CDR3 amino acids: CATSDFSQTKTQYF. The CDR3 bases are TGTGCCACCAGTGATTTTTCTCAGACTAAGACCCAGTACTTC.